One sample yielded the 9 T cell receptor beta chains listed below, sequenced in a study of T cells after yellow fever vaccination. One entry per CDR3 protein results from TCRdb running MiXCR on the 5' RACE reads. The sample consists of about 350,000 distinct CDR3 sequences, around 8.1% of them appearing once. Sequenced here: PBMCs, sampled more than 35 days after the first yellow fever vaccination. These receptors were obtained from a man between 18 and 35 years old who received the YFV17D yellow fever vaccine.

This clonotype turned up a few times. The rearrangement links TRBV5-4 to TRBJ2-5; TRBD2 matches at 12 bases. CDR1 SGHNT and CDR2 YYREEE come from the germline V gene (reference sequence). The CDR3 length is 15 residues. V was pared by 4 bases and J by 4 bases, with 5 bases of the junction left unmatched. This chain's CDR3 is CASSATSGGGETQYF. The CDR3 DNA sequence: TGTGCCAGCAGCGCGACTAGCGGGGGCGGAGAGACCCAGTACTTC.

The chain carries TRBV20-1 and TRBJ2-3; D possibly uses TRBD1 or TRBD2 (5 bases each). Germline assignment: CDR1 DFQATT and CDR2 SNEGSKA (reference sequence). The CDR3 has 13 amino acids. V lost 5 bases, J lost 5 bases, and 14 bases lay in between. In DNA, the CDR3 is TGCAGTGCTTCCGGGACCCAACAAGATACGCAGTATTTT. Translation gives CSASGTQQDTQYF.

This clonotype was recorded at least ten times. The V call is TRBV5-1, the J call TRBJ2-1, with 8 nucleotides matching TRBD2. Trimming cost V 0 bases and J 6 bases; bases outside gene matches: 2. In germline, CDR1 is SGHRS, CDR2 YFSETQ. CDR3 length: 14 residues. The CDR3 region has the DNA TGCGCCAGCAGCTTGGGCGGGGGGTCCAATGAGCAGTTCTTC. Amino acids: CASSLGGGSNEQFF.

This chain joins TRBV7-2 and TRBJ1-1; D unclear. V was cut by 0 bases and J by 0 bases, with 8 bases left in between. Germline V gene data show CDR1 as SGHTA and CDR2 as FQGNSA. This CDR3 contains 15 residues. The CDR3, as DNA: TGTGCCAGCAGCTTAGCAGGGTTCTTGAACACTGAAGCTTTCTTT. Protein: CASSLAGFLNTEAFF. Full variable domain (missing parts from reference TRBV7-2 and TRBJ1-1): GAGVSQSPSNKVTEKGKDVELRCDPISGHTALYWYRQSLGQGLEFLIYFQGNSAPDKSGLPSDRFSAERTGGSVSTLTIQRTQQEDSAVYLCASSLAGFLNTEAFFGQGTRLTVV.

This clonotype was counted only a few times. This chain connects TRBV25-1 to TRBJ1-1; D is uncertain. Germline V CDR1 and CDR2: MGHDK, SYGVNS. V was shortened by 3 bases and J by 1 base, with 9 bases between the two germline ends. This CDR3 spans 14 amino acids. CDR3 residues: CASSDRVGNTEAFF. The DNA of the CDR3 is TGTGCCAGCAGTGACCGGGTTGGGAACACTGAAGCTTTCTTT.

This chain uses TRBV12-3 or TRBV12-4 with TRBJ1-5, with 9 bases fitting TRBD1. With V trimmed by 8 bases and J by 6 bases, 5 bases remained unmatched. CDR3 length: 13 amino acids. The CDR3 loop is CASGQQGAQPQHF. The CDR3 DNA follows: TGTGCCAGCGGTCAACAGGGGGCTCAGCCCCAGCATTTT.

This clonotype occurred a few times. The V and J genes are TRBV15 and TRBJ2-1; TRBD2 aligns across 8 bases. Per the germline V gene, CDR1 is LNHNV and CDR2 is YYDKDF (reference sequence). Unmatched junction bases numbered 7, after V lost 1 base and J lost 5 bases. The CDR3 is 16 amino acids. Here the CDR3 reads CATSRVPPGGNNEQFF. For the CDR3, the DNA is TGTGCCACCAGCAGAGTACCACCGGGGGGGAACAATGAGCAGTTCTTC.

The J gene is TRBJ1-2, the V gene TRBV4-3, with 9 bases fitting TRBD1. Germline CDR1 is LGHNA and CDR2 is YSLEER. The CDR3 length is 15 residues. V lost 0 bases to trimming and J lost 8 bases; unmatched junction nucleotides: 7. The CDR3 here is CASSQDEGQGRGYTF. The CDR3 DNA is TGCGCCAGCAGCCAAGATGAGGGACAGGGACGCGGCTACACCTTC.

This clonotype appeared a few times. J is TRBJ2-5 and V is TRBV9, with TRBD1 as a possible D gene (7 bases). Germline V gene sequence: CDR1 SGDLS, CDR2 YYNGEE. This CDR3 has 14 residues. Trimming removed 4 bases from V and 3 bases from J, with 13 bases in between. CDR3 region: CASSLRGEEETQYF. CDR3 in DNA: TGTGCCAGCAGCCTCAGGGGGGAGGAAGAGACCCAGTACTTC.